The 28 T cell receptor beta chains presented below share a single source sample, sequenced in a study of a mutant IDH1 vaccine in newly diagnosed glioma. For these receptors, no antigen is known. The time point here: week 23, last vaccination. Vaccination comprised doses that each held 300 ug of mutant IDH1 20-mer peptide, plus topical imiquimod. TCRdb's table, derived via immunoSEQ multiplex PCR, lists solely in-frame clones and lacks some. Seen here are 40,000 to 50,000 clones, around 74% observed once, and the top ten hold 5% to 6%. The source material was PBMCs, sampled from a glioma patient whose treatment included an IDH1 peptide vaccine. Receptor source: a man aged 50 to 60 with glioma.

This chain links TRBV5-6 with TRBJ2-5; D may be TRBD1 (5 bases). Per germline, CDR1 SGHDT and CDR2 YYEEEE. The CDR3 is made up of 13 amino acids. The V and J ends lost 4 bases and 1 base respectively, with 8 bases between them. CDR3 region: CASSPTAQETQYF. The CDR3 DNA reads TGTGCCAGCAGCCCGACAGCCCAAGAGACCCAGTACTTC.

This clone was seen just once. The CDR3: CASSLARTDYGYTF. CDR3 bases: TGTGCCAGCAGCTTGGCCCGCACGGACTATGGCTACACCTTC. The chain recombines TRBV5-4 with TRBJ1-2; D is unresolved. The V end was cut by 0 bases, the J end by 3 bases, with 9 bases between. Germline loops: CDR1 SGHNT, CDR2 YYREEE (reference sequence). The CDR3 spans 14 residues. Combining the CDR3 with reference TRBV5-4 and TRBJ1-2 gives the whole variable domain ETGVTQSPTHLIKTRGQQVTLRCSSQSGHNTVSWYQQALGQGPQFIFQYYREEENGRGNFPPRFSGLQFPNYSSELNVNALELDDSALYLCASSLARTDYGYTFGSGTRLTVV.

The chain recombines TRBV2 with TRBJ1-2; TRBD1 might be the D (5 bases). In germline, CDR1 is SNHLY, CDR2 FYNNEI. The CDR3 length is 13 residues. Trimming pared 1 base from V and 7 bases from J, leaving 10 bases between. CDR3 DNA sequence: TGTGCCAGCAGTGAAGGAGGGGCTGGTGGCTACACCTTC. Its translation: CASSEGGAGGYTF.

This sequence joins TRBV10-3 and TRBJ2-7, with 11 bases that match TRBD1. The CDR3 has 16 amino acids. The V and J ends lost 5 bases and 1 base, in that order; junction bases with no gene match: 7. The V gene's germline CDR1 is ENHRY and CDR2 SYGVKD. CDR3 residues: CAISNPGQGGSYEQYF. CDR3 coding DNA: TGTGCCATCAGTAATCCGGGACAGGGGGGATCCTACGAGCAGTACTTC.

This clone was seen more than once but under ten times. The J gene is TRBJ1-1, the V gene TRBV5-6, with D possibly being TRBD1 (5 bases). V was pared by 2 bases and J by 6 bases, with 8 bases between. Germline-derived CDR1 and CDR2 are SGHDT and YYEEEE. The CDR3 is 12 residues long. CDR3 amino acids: CASSFVGAEAFF. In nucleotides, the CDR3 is TGTGCCAGCAGCTTCGTAGGGGCTGAAGCTTTCTTT.

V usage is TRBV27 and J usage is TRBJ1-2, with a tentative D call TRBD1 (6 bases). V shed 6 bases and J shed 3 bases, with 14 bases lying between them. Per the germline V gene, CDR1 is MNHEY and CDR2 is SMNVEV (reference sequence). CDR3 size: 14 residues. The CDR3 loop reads CASSPKGVDYGYTF. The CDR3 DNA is TGTGCCAGCAGCCCCAAGGGGGTCGACTATGGCTACACCTTC.

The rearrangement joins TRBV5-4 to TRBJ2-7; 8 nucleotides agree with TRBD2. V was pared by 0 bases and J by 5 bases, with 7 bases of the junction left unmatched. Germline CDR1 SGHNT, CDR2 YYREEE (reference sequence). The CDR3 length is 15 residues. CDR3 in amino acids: CASSLGGTTSDEQYF. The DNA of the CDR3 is TGTGCCAGCAGCTTGGGAGGGACGACTAGCGACGAGCAGTACTTC.

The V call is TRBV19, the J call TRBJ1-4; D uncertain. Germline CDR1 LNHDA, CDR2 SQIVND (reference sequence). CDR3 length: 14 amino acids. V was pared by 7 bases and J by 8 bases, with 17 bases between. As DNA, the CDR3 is TGTGCCAGTACCCTGGGAGGGTCTGGCGAAAAACTGTTTTTT. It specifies CASTLGGSGEKLFF.

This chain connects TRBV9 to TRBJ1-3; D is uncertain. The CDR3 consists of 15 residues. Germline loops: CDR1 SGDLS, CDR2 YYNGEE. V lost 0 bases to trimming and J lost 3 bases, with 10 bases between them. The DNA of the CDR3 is TGTGCCAGCAGCGTAGAAGGTGATGGTGGAAACACCATATATTTT. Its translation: CASSVEGDGGNTIYF.

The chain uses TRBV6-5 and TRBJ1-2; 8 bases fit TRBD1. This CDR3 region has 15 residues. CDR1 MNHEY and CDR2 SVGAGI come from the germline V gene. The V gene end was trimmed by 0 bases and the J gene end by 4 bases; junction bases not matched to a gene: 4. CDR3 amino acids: CASSYSTGDGYGYTF. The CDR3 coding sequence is TGTGCCAGCAGTTACTCGACAGGGGACGGCTATGGCTACACCTTC.

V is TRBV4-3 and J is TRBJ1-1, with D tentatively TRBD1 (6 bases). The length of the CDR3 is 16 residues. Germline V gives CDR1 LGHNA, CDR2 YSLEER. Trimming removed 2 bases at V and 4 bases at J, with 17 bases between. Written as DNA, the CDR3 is TGCGCCAGCAGCCAATACTCACAGGGTGTGGGCACTGAAGCTTTCTTT. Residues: CASSQYSQGVGTEAFF.

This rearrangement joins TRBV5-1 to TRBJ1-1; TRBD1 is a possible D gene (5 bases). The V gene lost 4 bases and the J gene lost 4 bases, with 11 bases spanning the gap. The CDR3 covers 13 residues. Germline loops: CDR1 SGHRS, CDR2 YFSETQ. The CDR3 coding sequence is TGCGCCAGCAGCGGGCAGGGTGGCACTGAAGCTTTCTTT. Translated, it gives CASSGQGGTEAFF.

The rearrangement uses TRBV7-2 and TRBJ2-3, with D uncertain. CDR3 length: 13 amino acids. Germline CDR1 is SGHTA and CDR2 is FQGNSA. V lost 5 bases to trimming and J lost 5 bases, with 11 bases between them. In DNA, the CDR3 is TGTGCCAGCAGCCCGAACAGAGGAGATACGCAGTATTTT. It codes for CASSPNRGDTQYF.

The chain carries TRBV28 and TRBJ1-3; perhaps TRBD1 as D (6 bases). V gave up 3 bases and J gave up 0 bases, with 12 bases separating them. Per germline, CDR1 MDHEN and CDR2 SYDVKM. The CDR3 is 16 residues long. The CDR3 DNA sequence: TGTGCCAGCAGTTTTTCAGGGGCCGGCTCTGGAAACACCATATATTTT. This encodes CASSFSGAGSGNTIYF.

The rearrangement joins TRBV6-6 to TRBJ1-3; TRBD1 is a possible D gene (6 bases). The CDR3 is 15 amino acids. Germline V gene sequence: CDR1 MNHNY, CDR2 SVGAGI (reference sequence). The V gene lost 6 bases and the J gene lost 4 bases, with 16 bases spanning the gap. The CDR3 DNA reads TGTGCCAGCAGCCTACCGCCAGGGGACGGAAACACCATATATTTT. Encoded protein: CASSLPPGDGNTIYF.

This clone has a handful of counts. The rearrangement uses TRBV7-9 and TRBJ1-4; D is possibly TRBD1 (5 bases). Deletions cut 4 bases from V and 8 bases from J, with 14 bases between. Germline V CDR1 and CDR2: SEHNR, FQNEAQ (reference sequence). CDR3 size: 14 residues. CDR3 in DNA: TGTGCCAGCAGCTCCCGACAGATAGGGGAAAAACTGTTTTTT. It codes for CASSSRQIGEKLFF.

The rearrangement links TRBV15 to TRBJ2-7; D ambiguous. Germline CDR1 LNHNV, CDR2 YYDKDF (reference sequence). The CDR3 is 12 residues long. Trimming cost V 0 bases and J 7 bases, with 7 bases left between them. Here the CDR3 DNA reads TGTGCCACCAGCAGAGATGAGTGGGAGCAGTACTTC. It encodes CATSRDEWEQYF.

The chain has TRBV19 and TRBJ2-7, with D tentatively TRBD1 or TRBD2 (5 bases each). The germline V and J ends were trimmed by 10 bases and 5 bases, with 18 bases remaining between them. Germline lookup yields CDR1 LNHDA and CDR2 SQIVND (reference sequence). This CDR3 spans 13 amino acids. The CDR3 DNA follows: TGTGCCACACAAAAATTGGGGGATCACGAGCAGTACTTC. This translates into CATQKLGDHEQYF.

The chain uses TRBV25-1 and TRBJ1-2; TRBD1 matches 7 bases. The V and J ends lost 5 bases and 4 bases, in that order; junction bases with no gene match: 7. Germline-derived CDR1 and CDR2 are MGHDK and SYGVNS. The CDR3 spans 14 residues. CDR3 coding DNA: TGTGCCAGCAGTCTGACAGGGATTTCCTATGGCTACACCTTC. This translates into CASSLTGISYGYTF.

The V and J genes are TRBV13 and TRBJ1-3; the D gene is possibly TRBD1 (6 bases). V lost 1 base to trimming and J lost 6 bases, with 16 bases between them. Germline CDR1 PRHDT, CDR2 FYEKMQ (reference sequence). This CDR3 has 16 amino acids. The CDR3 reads CASSLESPGDENTIYF. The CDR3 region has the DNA TGTGCCAGCAGCTTAGAGTCTCCAGGGGACGAAAACACCATATATTTT.

CDR3 in DNA: TGCGCCAGCAGCCCGGCGGGGGACGAGCAGTACTTC. Its translation is CASSPAGDEQYF. The gene calls are TRBV5-1 and TRBJ2-7; the match to TRBD2 covers 7 bases. The CDR3 contains 12 residues. Germline V gene lookup returns CDR1 SGHRS and CDR2 YFSETQ. V lost 4 bases, J lost 5 bases, and 3 bases stayed unmatched.

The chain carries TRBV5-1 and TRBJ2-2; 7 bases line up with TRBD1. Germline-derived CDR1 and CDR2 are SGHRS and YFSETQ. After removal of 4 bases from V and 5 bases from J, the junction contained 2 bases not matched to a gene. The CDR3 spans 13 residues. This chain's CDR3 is CASSVQGTGELFF. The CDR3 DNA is TGCGCCAGCAGCGTACAGGGGACCGGGGAGCTGTTTTTT.

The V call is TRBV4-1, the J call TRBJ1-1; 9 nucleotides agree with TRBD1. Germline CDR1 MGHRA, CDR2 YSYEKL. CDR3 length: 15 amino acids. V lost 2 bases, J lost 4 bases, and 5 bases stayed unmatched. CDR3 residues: CASSQNRQGGTEAFF. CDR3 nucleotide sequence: TGCGCCAGCAGCCAAAATCGACAGGGGGGCACTGAAGCTTTCTTT.

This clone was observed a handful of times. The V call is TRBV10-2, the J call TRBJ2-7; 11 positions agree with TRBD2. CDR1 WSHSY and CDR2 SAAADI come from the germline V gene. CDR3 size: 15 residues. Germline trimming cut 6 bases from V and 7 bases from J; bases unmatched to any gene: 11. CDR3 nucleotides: TGCGCCAGCAGGCTCTCTCTAGCGGGGGGAAGAGAGCAGTACTTC. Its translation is CASRLSLAGGREQYF.

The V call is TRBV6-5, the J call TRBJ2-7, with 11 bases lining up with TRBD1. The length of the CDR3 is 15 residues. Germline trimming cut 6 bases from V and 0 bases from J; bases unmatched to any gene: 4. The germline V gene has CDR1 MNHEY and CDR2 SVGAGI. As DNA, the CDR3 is TGTGCCAGCAGGGCGGGGACAGGGGGCTCCTACGAGCAGTACTTC. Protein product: CASRAGTGGSYEQYF.

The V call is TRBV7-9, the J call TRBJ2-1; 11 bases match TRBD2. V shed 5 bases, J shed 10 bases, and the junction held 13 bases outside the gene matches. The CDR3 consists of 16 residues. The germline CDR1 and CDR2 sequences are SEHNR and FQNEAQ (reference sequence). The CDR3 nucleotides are TGTGCCAGCAGCCTCCCCCGTAGCGGGGGGGCCGAAGAGCAGTTCTTC. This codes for CASSLPRSGGAEEQFF.

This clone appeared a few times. In nucleotides, the CDR3 is TGTGCCAGCAGCTTGAGGACACAGAACCTCGGCGAGCAGTACTTC. It yields the protein CASSLRTQNLGEQYF. The chain has TRBV5-6 and TRBJ2-7; D may be TRBD1 (5 bases). V was clipped by 1 base and J by 6 bases, with 17 bases between them. The CDR3 runs to 15 residues. Germline CDR1 SGHDT, CDR2 YYEEEE.

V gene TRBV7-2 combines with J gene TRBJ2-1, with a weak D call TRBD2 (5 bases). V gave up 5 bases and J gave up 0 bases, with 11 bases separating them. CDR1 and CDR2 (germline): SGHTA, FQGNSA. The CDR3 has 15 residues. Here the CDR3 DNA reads TGTGCCAGCAGCCGGACTTTTAGCTCCTACAATGAGCAGTTCTTC. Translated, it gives CASSRTFSSYNEQFF.